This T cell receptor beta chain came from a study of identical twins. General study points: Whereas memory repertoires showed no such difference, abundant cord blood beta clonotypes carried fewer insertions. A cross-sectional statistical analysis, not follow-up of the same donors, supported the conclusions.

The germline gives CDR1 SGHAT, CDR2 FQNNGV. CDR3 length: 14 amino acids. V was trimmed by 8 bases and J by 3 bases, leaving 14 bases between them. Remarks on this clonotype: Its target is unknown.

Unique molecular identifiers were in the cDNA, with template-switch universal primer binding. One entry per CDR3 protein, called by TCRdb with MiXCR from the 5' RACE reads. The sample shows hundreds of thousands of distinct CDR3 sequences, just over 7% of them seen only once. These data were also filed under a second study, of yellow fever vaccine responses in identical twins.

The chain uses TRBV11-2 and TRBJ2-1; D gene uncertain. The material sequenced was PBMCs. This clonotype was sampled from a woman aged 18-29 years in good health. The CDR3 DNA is TGTGCCAGCGCGGTGGGATACGTCTACAATGAGCAGTTCTTC. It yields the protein CASAVGYVYNEQFF.